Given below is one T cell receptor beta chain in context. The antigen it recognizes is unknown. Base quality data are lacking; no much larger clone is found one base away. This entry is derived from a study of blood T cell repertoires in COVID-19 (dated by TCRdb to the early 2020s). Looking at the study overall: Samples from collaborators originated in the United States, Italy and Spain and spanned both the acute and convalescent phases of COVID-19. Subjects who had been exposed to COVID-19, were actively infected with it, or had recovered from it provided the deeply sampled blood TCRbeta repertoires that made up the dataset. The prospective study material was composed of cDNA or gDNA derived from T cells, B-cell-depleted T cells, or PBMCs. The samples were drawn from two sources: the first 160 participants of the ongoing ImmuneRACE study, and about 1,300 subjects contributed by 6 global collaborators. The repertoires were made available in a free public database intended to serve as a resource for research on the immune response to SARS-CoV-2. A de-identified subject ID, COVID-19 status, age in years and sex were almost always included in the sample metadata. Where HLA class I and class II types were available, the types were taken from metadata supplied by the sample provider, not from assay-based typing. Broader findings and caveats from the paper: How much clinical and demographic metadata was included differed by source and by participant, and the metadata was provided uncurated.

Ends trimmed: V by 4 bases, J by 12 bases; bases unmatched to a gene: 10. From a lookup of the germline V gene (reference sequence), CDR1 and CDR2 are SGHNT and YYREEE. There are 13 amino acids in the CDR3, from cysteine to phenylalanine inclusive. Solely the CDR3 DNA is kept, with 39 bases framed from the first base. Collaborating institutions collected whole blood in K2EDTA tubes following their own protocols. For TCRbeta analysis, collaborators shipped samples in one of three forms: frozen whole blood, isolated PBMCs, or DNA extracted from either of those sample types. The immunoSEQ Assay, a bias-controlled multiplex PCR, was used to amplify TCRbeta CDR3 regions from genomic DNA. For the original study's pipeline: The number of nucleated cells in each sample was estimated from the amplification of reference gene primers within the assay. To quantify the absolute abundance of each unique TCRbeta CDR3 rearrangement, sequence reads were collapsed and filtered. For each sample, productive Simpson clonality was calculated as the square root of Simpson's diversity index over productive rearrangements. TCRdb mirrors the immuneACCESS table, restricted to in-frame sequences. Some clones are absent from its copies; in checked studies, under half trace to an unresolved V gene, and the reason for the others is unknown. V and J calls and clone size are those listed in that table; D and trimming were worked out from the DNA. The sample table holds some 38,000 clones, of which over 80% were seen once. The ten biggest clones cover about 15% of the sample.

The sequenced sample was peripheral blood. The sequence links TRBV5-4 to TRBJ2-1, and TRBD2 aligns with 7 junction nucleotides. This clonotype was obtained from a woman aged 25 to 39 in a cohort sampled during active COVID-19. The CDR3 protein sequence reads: CASSPGTKVVQFF. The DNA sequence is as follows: TGTGCCAGCAGCCCCGGGACTAAAGTTGTGCAGTTCTTC.